The 13 T cell receptor beta chains below all came from one sample that was sequenced in a study of blood T cell repertoires in COVID-19. TCRdb's copy holds only in-frame clones and misses some; the assay was immunoSEQ multiplex PCR. This table holds more than 95,000 clones, 84% found once. Sequenced sample: peripheral blood. Receptors were obtained from a human donor in a cohort sampled during active or convalescent COVID-19.

The chain employs TRBV24-1 and TRBJ1-2; possibly TRBD1 for D (6 bases). Germline V gene data show CDR1 as KGHDR and CDR2 as SFDVKD. The CDR3 contains 13 residues. V gave up 4 bases and J gave up 8 bases, with 13 bases separating them. CDR3 protein: CATSDPQGPGYTF. Written as DNA, the CDR3 is TGTGCCACCAGTGACCCACAGGGTCCCGGCTACACCTTC.

The rearrangement links TRBV4-2 to TRBJ1-2; D is possibly TRBD1 (5 bases). Germline CDR1 reads LGHNA; CDR2 reads YNFKEQ. This CDR3 contains 15 residues. Trimming left V 4 bases short and J 0 bases short, with 12 bases between. CDR3 protein: CASSPRQLSNYGYTF. DNA for the CDR3: TGTGCCAGCAGCCCGAGACAGCTTTCTAACTATGGCTACACCTTC.

The V gene is TRBV11-2, the J gene TRBJ2-7, with no clear D. The germline V gene has CDR1 SGHAT and CDR2 FQNNGV. With 3 bases removed from V and 1 base from J, the gap between germline ends came to 10 bases. CDR3 length: 14 residues. CDR3 DNA: TGTGCCAGCAGCTTCACCCCTATTTCCTACGAGCAGTACTTC. This translates into CASSFTPISYEQYF. Supplemented by reference TRBV11-2 and TRBJ2-7, the full variable domain reads EAGVAQSPRYKIIEKRQSVAFWCNPISGHATLYWYQQILGQGPKLLIQFQNNGVVDDSQLPKDRFSAERLKGVDSTLKIQPAKLEDSAVYLCASSFTPISYEQYFGPGTRLTVT.

The V and J genes are TRBV18 and TRBJ1-2, with TRBD1 matching 9 bases. Germline V gives CDR1 KGHSH, CDR2 LQKENI. CDR3 length: 14 amino acids. V lost 4 bases and J lost 3; bases outside the gene matches: 3. The CDR3: CASSQQGADYGYTF. CDR3 DNA sequence: TGTGCCAGCTCACAACAGGGGGCTGACTATGGCTACACCTTC. The complete variable domain, with remaining parts taken from reference TRBV18 and TRBJ1-2, reads NAGVMQNPRHLVRRRGQEARLRCSPMKGHSHVYWYRQLPEEGLKFMVYLQKENIIDESGMPKERFSAEFPKEGPSILRIQQVVRGDSAAYFCASSQQGADYGYTFGSGTRLTVV.

This clone appeared once. The V gene is TRBV5-4, the J gene TRBJ2-5; 8 bases match TRBD2. Germline CDR1 reads SGHNT; CDR2 reads YYREEE (reference sequence). The V gene end was trimmed by 4 bases and the J gene end by 5 bases; junction bases not matched to a gene: 10. This CDR3 is built from 15 residues. The CDR3 sequence: CASSGRRGAGETQYF. DNA of the CDR3: TGTGCCAGCAGCGGTCGGCGGGGGGCAGGGGAGACCCAGTACTTC.

This sequence joins TRBV1 and TRBJ2-7; the table names TRBD2, a call not compared with the DNA. TRBV1 is described as a pseudogene. This CDR3 is 16 amino acids long. CDR3 protein: CTSTTRGGGSSYEQYF. The DNA for the CDR3 is TGCACCAGTACTACCCGGGGCGGGGGATCCTCCTACGAGCAGTACTTC.

This clone was picked up one time. The chain is built from TRBV9 and TRBJ2-2; D not resolved. V was shortened by 4 bases and J by 4 bases, with 8 bases between the two germline ends. The CDR3 runs 13 residues. Germline-derived CDR1 and CDR2 are SGDLS and YYNGEE. Written as DNA, the CDR3 is TGTGCCAGCAGCTTTCAGGTCACCGGGGAGCTGTTTTTT. Its protein is CASSFQVTGELFF.

This clone was counted a single time. The chain couples TRBV19 to TRBJ1-2; D gene ambiguous. CDR3 length: 14 residues. From germline, CDR1 is LNHDA and CDR2 SQIVND (reference sequence). Trimming took 0 bases from V and 0 from J, leaving 5 bases between them. The DNA of the CDR3 is TGTGCCAGTAGTATAGATACAGCTAACTATGGCTACACCTTC. Encoded protein: CASSIDTANYGYTF.

The chain employs TRBV11-2 and TRBJ1-6; 8 positions match TRBD1. With V trimmed by 5 bases and J by 8 bases, 8 bases remained unmatched. Per germline, CDR1 SGHAT and CDR2 FQNNGV. CDR3 length equals 15 residues. This CDR3 is CASSKTGVDDSPLHF. Here the CDR3 DNA reads TGTGCCAGCAGCAAGACAGGGGTCGATGATTCACCCCTCCACTTT.

The chain carries TRBV10-3 and TRBJ2-3, with TRBD2 identical over 9 bases. Germline CDR1 and CDR2: ENHRY and SYGVKD. CDR3 length equals 15 residues. V gave up 3 bases and J gave up 8 bases; unmatched junction bases: 9. The CDR3: CAISESSGGAPTQYF. CDR3 nucleotides: TGTGCCATCAGTGAAAGTAGCGGGGGCGCTCCTACGCAGTATTTT.

Only one count was recorded for this clone. The chain couples TRBV5-4 to TRBJ1-2, with a tentative D call TRBD1 (6 bases). This CDR3 comprises 14 residues. The germline V gene encodes CDR1 SGHNT and CDR2 YYREEE (reference sequence). Trimming removed 3 bases from V and 7 bases from J, with 16 bases in between. CDR3 loop: CASSSDSGMSGYTF. CDR3 nucleotide sequence: TGTGCCAGCAGCTCGGACAGTGGAATGAGTGGCTACACCTTC. Full variable domain (remainder filled in from reference TRBV5-4 and TRBJ1-2): ETGVTQSPTHLIKTRGQQVTLRCSSQSGHNTVSWYQQALGQGPQFIFQYYREEENGRGNFPPRFSGLQFPNYSSELNVNALELDDSALYLCASSSDSGMSGYTFGSGTRLTVV.

The chain couples TRBV21-1 to TRBJ2-7; the tabulated D call, TRBD1, remains unverified against the DNA. TRBV21-1 is described as a pseudogene. The CDR3 length is 14 residues. As DNA, the CDR3 is TGTGCCAGCGGCCGGGACAGGGAGATATACGAGCAGTACTTC. It translates to CASGRDREIYEQYF.

The chain uses TRBV7-2 and TRBJ2-1; 10 bases match TRBD1. V lost 4 bases, J lost 3 bases, and 0 bases stayed unmatched. Germline CDR1 reads SGHTA; CDR2 reads FQGNSA. CDR3 size: 14 residues. The CDR3 sequence is CASSWDRGYNEQFF. The CDR3 nucleotides read TGTGCCAGCAGCTGGGACAGGGGCTACAATGAGCAGTTCTTC.